This TCR beta chain was recovered during a study of esophageal squamous cell carcinoma under preoperative chemotherapy. A remark on this clonotype: Its antigen remains unknown.

TCRdb reprocessed the PCR reads via MiXCR and lists one record per CDR3 protein. The sample gives approximately 15,000 distinct CDR3 sequences, less than 65% of which show up once; nearly 55% is in the top ten. As to time point: before preoperative PTX-NDP chemotherapy. Findings and limits, study-wide: Peripheral T cells showed a significant TCR diversity increase after chemotherapy, unlike tumor-infiltrating lymphocytes.

Specimen collection occurred from a patient given preoperative chemotherapy. The origin of this receptor is a human donor with esophageal squamous cell carcinoma. The donor label of this sample is uncertain.

The CDR3 loop is CASSYSRGGAGQDAQFF. The CDR3 bases are TGTGCCAGCAGTTACTCGAGAGGCGGGGCGGGGCAAGACGCCCAGTTCTTC. V and J are TRBV6-5 and TRBJ2-1; D might be TRBD2 (6 bases). The CDR3 loop spans 17 amino acids. Germline CDR1 reads MNHEY; CDR2 reads SVGAGI. Trimming shortened V by 0 bases and J by 13 bases, and 25 bases separated the two germline ends.